This T cell receptor (beta chain) originates from a study of cytomegalovirus exposure and HLA in healthy donors. In the PCR, 60 Vbeta and 13 Jbeta primers were used. Only in-frame clones appear in the TCRdb table, and some are missing; sequencing was by immunoSEQ multiplex PCR. The sample lists roughly 95,000 clones; roughly four fifths were seen once. Details on this clone: The antigen is unknown.

Points from the study as a whole: The productive fraction for most TCR beta V segments was about 87% or about 30% in an earlier analysis. Upon later analysis, TCR association rates were observed to vary by HLA locus, being highest for DRB1 and lowest for HLA-C. It was reported that the classifier diagnosed cytomegalovirus status with high specificity and sensitivity in both the original and validation cohorts.

Germline assignment: CDR1 SGHAT and CDR2 FQNNGV. With 6 bases clipped from V and 4 bases from J, the junction kept 12 bases outside the gene matches. There are 16 residues in the CDR3. V usage is TRBV11-2 and J usage is TRBJ2-1; 7 positions agree with TRBD2. This TCR was recovered from a man aged 25-40 years in good health and CMV-seropositive. The specimen sequenced was PBMCs. The CDR3 loop is CASRKSRRELYNEQFF. The CDR3 nucleotides are TGTGCCAGCAGAAAGTCCCGGCGGGAGTTGTACAATGAGCAGTTCTTC.